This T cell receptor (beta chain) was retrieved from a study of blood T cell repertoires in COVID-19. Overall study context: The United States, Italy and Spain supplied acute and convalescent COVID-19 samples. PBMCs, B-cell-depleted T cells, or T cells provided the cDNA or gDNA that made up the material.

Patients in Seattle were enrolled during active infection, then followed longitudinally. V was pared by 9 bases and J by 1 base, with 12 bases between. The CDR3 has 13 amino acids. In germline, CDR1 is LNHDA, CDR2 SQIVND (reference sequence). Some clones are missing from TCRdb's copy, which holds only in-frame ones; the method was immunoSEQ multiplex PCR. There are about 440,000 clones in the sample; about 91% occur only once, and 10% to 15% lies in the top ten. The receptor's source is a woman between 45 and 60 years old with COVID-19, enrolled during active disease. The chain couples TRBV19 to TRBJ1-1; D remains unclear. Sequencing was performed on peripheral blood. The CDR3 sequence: CARNPHGNTEAFF. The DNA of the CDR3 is TGTGCCAGGAACCCTCACGGGAACACTGAAGCTTTCTTT.